These 24 T cell receptor beta chains share one sample of origin, sequenced in a study of cytomegalovirus exposure and HLA in healthy donors. Using immunoSEQ multiplex PCR, the repertoire was profiled, and TCRdb retains in-frame clones only, with some absent. The table has 140,000 to 150,000 clones, approximately 94% seen once; the top ten hold less than 2%. What was sequenced was PBMCs. The receptors were gathered from a young man in good health and CMV-seropositive.

The chain couples TRBV6-6 to TRBJ2-7; 7 positions match TRBD1. Trimming removed 6 bases from V and 5 bases from J; junction bases left unmatched: 10. CDR3 length equals 14 residues. Germline lookup yields CDR1 MNHNY and CDR2 SVGAGI (reference sequence). Here the CDR3 reads CASRWTGGLNEQYF. The CDR3 region has the DNA TGTGCCAGCAGGTGGACAGGCGGCCTGAACGAGCAGTACTTC.

The chain combines TRBV4-1 with TRBJ2-7, with 7 bases matching TRBD2. V trimming: 1 base; J trimming: 2 bases; junction bases outside the gene matches: 8. CDR3 size: 16 residues. Germline V gives CDR1 MGHRA, CDR2 YSYEKL. The CDR3 reads CASSQAPSGYPYEQYF. The CDR3 DNA sequence: TGCGCCAGCAGCCAAGCCCCTAGCGGCTATCCCTACGAGCAGTACTTC.

This clone came up a few times. This chain uses TRBV2 with TRBJ1-2; 9 nucleotides line up with TRBD1. V shed 7 bases, J shed 6 bases, and the junction held 6 bases outside the gene matches. The CDR3 has 13 residues. Germline values: CDR1 SNHLY, CDR2 FYNNEI. DNA of the CDR3: TGTGCCAGCATACTTGGACAGGGGAATGGCTACACCTTC. Translation gives CASILGQGNGYTF.

The chain is built from TRBV5-6 and TRBJ2-7; no reliable D call. V lost 2 bases, J lost 5 bases, and 8 bases lay in between. The CDR3 is made up of 12 amino acids. Germline V gene sequence: CDR1 SGHDT, CDR2 YYEEEE. The CDR3 loop is CASSFQRDEQYF. The CDR3, as DNA: TGTGCCAGCAGCTTTCAACGAGACGAGCAGTACTTC.

The chain combines TRBV28 with TRBJ2-7, with a tentative D call TRBD2 (5 bases). Germline V gene lookup returns CDR1 MDHEN and CDR2 SYDVKM. CDR3 length: 14 amino acids. Trimming removed 6 bases from V and 3 bases from J, with 15 bases in between. The CDR3 here is CASSTPGNIYEQYF. The CDR3 DNA reads TGTGCCAGCAGCACTCCCGGGAACATCTACGAGCAGTACTTC.

J is TRBJ2-4 and V is TRBV7-9; TRBD2 is a possible D gene (5 bases). V lost 8 bases and J 1 base, leaving 9 bases between the germline ends. The germline V gene has CDR1 SEHNR and CDR2 FQNEAQ (reference sequence). The CDR3 has 13 residues. CDR3 sequence (DNA): TGTGCCAGCGGCAGAGGGGCCAAAAACATTCAGTACTTC. Its protein is CASGRGAKNIQYF.

The chain links TRBV7-9 to TRBJ2-7, with D possibly matching TRBD1 (5 bases). Trimming shortened V by 0 bases and J by 3 bases, and 12 bases separated the two germline ends. The CDR3 length is 15 residues. Germline-derived CDR1 and CDR2 are SEHNR and FQNEAQ (reference sequence). CDR3 loop: CASSLASGNHYEQYF. The DNA of the CDR3 is TGTGCCAGCAGCTTAGCCTCAGGGAATCACTACGAGCAGTACTTC.

The chain couples TRBV7-9 to TRBJ1-5; TRBD1 matches 11 bases. The CDR3 covers 15 residues. CDR1 SEHNR and CDR2 FQNEAQ come from the germline V gene (reference sequence). J lost 8 bases, V lost 5 bases, and 8 bases had no gene match. DNA of the CDR3: TGTGCCAGCAGCGAATTGGCGGGACAGGGGGAGCCCCAGCATTTT. The encoded protein is CASSELAGQGEPQHF.

This clone was counted once. The chain uses TRBV28 and TRBJ2-7; the D is unclear. Germline assignment: CDR1 MDHEN and CDR2 SYDVKM. The CDR3 is made up of 13 amino acids. Trimming took 6 bases from V and 3 from J, leaving 12 bases between them. CDR3 in DNA: TGTGCCAGCAGCTCAGCGAGGCTCTACGAGCAGTACTTC. It encodes CASSSARLYEQYF.

Remarks on this clone: This same CDR3 is encoded by further DNA sequences in the sample. The rearrangement links TRBV5-1 to TRBJ1-5; TRBD1 matches at 9 bases. Trimming removed 4 bases from V and 4 bases from J; junction bases left unmatched: 3. Germline assignment: CDR1 SGHRS and CDR2 YFSETQ. CDR3 length equals 14 residues. CDR3 sequence (DNA): TGCGCCAGCAGCCCGGGACAGGGAAATCAGCCCCAGCATTTT. Its translation: CASSPGQGNQPQHF. Full variable domain (outside the CDR3, taken from reference TRBV5-1 and TRBJ1-5): KAGVTQTPRYLIKTRGQQVTLSCSPISGHRSVSWYQQTPGQGLQFLFEYFSETQRNKGNFPGRFSGRQFSNSRSEMNVSTLELGDSALYLCASSPGQGNQPQHFGDGTRLSIL.

V is TRBV27 and J is TRBJ1-2, with D perhaps TRBD1 (6 bases). This CDR3 spans 13 amino acids. The V end was cut by 6 bases, the J end by 0 bases, with 8 bases between. Germline CDR1 is MNHEY and CDR2 is SMNVEV (reference sequence). The CDR3 DNA reads TGTGCCAGCAGCAGGGGCCCTAACTATGGCTACACCTTC. Its protein product is CASSRGPNYGYTF.

This sequence joins TRBV5-6 and TRBJ2-3; D is ambiguous. This CDR3 contains 16 residues. Germline V gives CDR1 SGHDT, CDR2 YYEEEE. Trimming removed 4 bases at V and 2 bases at J, with 17 bases between. The CDR3 protein is CASSHEPTPPTDTQYF. The DNA for the CDR3 is TGTGCCAGCAGCCATGAACCCACTCCCCCCACAGATACGCAGTATTTT.

In this sample, this clone turned up once. This chain links TRBV28 with TRBJ1-2, with D perhaps matching TRBD1 (5 bases). The CDR3 length is 14 residues. The germline gives CDR1 MDHEN, CDR2 SYDVKM. Between the trimmed V and J ends, which lost 5 bases and 4 bases, there was a span of 14 bases. The CDR3 bases are TGTGCCAGCAGTATCGAACAAGGGGCCTATGGCTACACCTTC. Its protein is CASSIEQGAYGYTF.

This chain links TRBV11-2 with TRBJ1-1; tentatively, D is TRBD1 (5 bases). V lost 2 bases and J lost 3, with 16 bases in between. Germline loops: CDR1 SGHAT, CDR2 FQNNGV. The CDR3 has 16 residues. The CDR3 nucleotides are TGTGCCAGCAGCTTAAACCATGTTGGGGGGGACACTGAAGCTTTCTTT. It translates to CASSLNHVGGDTEAFF.

The rearrangement uses TRBV18 and TRBJ2-2; 9 bases fit TRBD2. The CDR3 contains 15 residues. The V segment lost 5 bases and the J segment 4 bases; nucleotides outside the gene matches: 5. CDR1 KGHSH and CDR2 LQKENI come from the germline V gene. The CDR3 nucleotides are TGTGCCAGCTCATCTAGGACTAGCGCCACCGGGGAGCTGTTTTTT. Translating gives CASSSRTSATGELFF.

The DNA of the CDR3 is TGTGCCACCCGCGGCGGGAAGCAAAGCACAGATACGCAGTATTTT. The encoded protein is CATRGGKQSTDTQYF. The genes are TRBV2 and TRBJ2-3; D is possibly TRBD2 (6 bases). The CDR3 is 15 residues long. V lost 10 bases and J lost 0, with 17 bases in between. Germline V gives CDR1 SNHLY, CDR2 FYNNEI.

The chain is built from TRBV27 and TRBJ2-2, with D maybe TRBD2 (6 bases). Germline V gene lookup returns CDR1 MNHEY and CDR2 SMNVEV (reference sequence). Trimming stripped 2 bases from V and 3 bases from J, with 13 bases between. CDR3 length: 16 residues. The CDR3 sequence: CASSLRGGGDTGELFF. The CDR3 DNA follows: TGTGCCAGCAGTTTACGGGGAGGAGGGGACACCGGGGAGCTGTTTTTT.

The V call is TRBV28, the J call TRBJ2-2, with 16 positions matching TRBD2. CDR1 and CDR2 (germline): MDHEN, SYDVKM. The CDR3 contains 20 residues. The V gene end was trimmed by 2 bases and the J gene end by 0 bases; junction bases not matched to a gene: 6. The CDR3 spells CASSLPGGLAGGTNTGELFF. The CDR3, as DNA: TGTGCCAGCAGTTTACCGGGGGGACTAGCGGGAGGGACGAACACCGGGGAGCTGTTTTTT.

This clone was counted a few times. The V call is TRBV5-1, the J call TRBJ2-1; 7 nucleotides match TRBD2. CDR1 SGHRS and CDR2 YFSETQ come from the germline V gene. V dropped 2 bases and J dropped 1; count of bases not matched to a gene: 0. There are 14 residues in the CDR3. The CDR3 DNA sequence: TGCGCCAGCAGCTTCGGGGGGTCCTACAATGAGCAGTTCTTC. Its protein product is CASSFGGSYNEQFF.

This clone showed up just once. The chain combines TRBV19 with TRBJ2-5; 7 nucleotides match TRBD2. Per germline, CDR1 LNHDA and CDR2 SQIVND (reference sequence). Germline trimming cut 9 bases from V and 0 bases from J; bases unmatched to any gene: 7. The CDR3 is 14 residues long. This CDR3 reads CASGEAGNQETQYF. CDR3 coding DNA: TGTGCCAGCGGTGAAGCGGGAAACCAAGAGACCCAGTACTTC.

The chain uses TRBV5-1 and TRBJ2-1, with D tentatively TRBD2 (6 bases). CDR3 length: 14 residues. Germline values: CDR1 SGHRS, CDR2 YFSETQ. Deletions cut 0 bases from V and 6 bases from J, with 10 bases between. In nucleotides, the CDR3 is TGCGCCAGCAGCTTGGCTAGCGAGGGCAATGAGCAGTTCTTC. It is translated as CASSLASEGNEQFF.

This chain connects TRBV7-2 to TRBJ1-1; weak D call: TRBD1 (6 bases). The CDR3 length is 15 residues. The V gene's germline CDR1 is SGHTA and CDR2 FQGNSA. V lost 5 bases and J lost 4, with 17 bases in between. The CDR3 nucleotides are TGTGCCAGCAGCCCCAGGGGTAAGCGGGGCACTGAAGCTTTCTTT. Its translation is CASSPRGKRGTEAFF.

The gene calls are TRBV27 and TRBJ1-5; D is unresolved. Germline CDR1 reads MNHEY; CDR2 reads SMNVEV (reference sequence). The CDR3 runs 14 residues. The V end lost 6 bases, the J end lost 7 bases, and 16 bases lay between the germline ends. This CDR3 is CASSLNPTGQPQHF. The CDR3 region has the DNA TGTGCCAGCAGCCTCAACCCGACCGGGCAGCCCCAGCATTTT.

This rearrangement joins TRBV13 to TRBJ2-7, with TRBD2 matching over 15 bases. This CDR3 is built from 16 residues. Losses at the gene ends were 5 bases for V and 4 bases for J; bases not matched to a gene: 6. Germline CDR1 is PRHDT and CDR2 is FYEKMQ (reference sequence). CDR3 amino acids: CASSTTGTSGRYEQYF. CDR3 in DNA: TGTGCCAGCAGCACAACCGGGACTAGCGGGAGGTACGAGCAGTACTTC.